This TCR beta chain was profiled in a study of blood T cell repertoires in COVID-19. Overall study context: Sites across the United States, Italy and Spain contributed samples from acute and convalescent COVID-19. T cells, B-cell-depleted T cells, or PBMCs provided the cDNA or gDNA that served as material.

The repertoire was sequenced with immunoSEQ multiplex PCR; TCRdb's copy has only in-frame clones and lacks some. The repertoire includes around 200,000 clones, approximately 92% of them detected once, and approximately 2.1% sits in the top ten. Germline V lookup: CDR1 LGHDT, CDR2 YNNKEL (reference sequence). The CDR3 is made up of 17 amino acids. V was clipped by 0 bases and J by 2 bases; unmatched bases: 5. This clonotype was obtained from a woman in her forties with acute COVID-19. The rearrangement links TRBV3-1 (or the pseudogene TRBV3-2) to TRBJ2-2; 8 nucleotides agree with TRBD2. The sequencing input was PBMCs or T cells enriched from blood (not recorded which). CDR3 bases: TGTGCCAGCAGCCAAGAGGGCGGGGGGTCCAACACCGGGGAGCTGTTTTTT. Its protein is CASSQEGGGSNTGELFF.